This TCR beta chain was obtained from a study of technical replicates of blood from a few donors. The protocol was immunoSEQ multiplex PCR, while the TCRdb copy is restricted to in-frame clones and leaves out a portion. Of 50,000 to 70,000 clones listed, about 93% are singletons. This sequence was found in a human donor in good health. Some clones in this sample may be carry-over from other donors' samples. Source material: PBMCs.

The CDR3 here is CSVGGGPGQVNTGELFF. DNA for the CDR3: TGCAGTGTAGGCGGCGGACCGGGACAGGTGAACACCGGGGAGCTGTTTTTT. The rearrangement joins TRBV29-1 to TRBJ2-2; 8 bases are shared with TRBD1. Germline V gene data show CDR1 as SQVTM and CDR2 as ANQGSEA. This CDR3 has 17 amino acids.